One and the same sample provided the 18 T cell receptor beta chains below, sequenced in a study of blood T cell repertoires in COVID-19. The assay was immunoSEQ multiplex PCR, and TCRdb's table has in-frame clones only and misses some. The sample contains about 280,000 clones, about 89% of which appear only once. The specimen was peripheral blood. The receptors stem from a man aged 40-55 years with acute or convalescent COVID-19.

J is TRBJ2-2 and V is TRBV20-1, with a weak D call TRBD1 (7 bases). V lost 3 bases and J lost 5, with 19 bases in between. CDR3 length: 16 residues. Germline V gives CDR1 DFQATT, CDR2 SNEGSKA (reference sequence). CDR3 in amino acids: CSASVPGRGRTGELFF. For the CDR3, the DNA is TGCAGTGCTAGTGTCCCCGGCAGGGGGAGGACCGGGGAGCTGTTTTTT.

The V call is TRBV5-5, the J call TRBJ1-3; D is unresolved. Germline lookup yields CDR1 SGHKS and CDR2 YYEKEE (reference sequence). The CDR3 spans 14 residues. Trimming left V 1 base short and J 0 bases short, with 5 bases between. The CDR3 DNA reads TGTGCCAGCAGCTTGATCCGCTCTGGAAACACCATATATTTT. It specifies CASSLIRSGNTIYF. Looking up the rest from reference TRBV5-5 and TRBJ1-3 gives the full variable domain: DAGVTQSPTHLIKTRGQQVTLRCSPISGHKSVSWYQQVLGQGPQFIFQYYEKEERGRGNFPDRFSARQFPNYSSELNVNALLLGDSALYLCASSLIRSGNTIYFGEGSWLTVV.

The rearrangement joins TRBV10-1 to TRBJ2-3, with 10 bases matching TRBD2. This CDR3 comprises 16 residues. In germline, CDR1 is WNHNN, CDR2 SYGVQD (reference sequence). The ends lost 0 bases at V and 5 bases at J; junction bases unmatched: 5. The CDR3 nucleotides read TGCGCCAGCAGTGAGTCGAGCGGGGGGGCCGAAGATACGCAGTATTTT. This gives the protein CASSESSGGAEDTQYF.

DNA for the CDR3: TGTGCCAGCAGCTTAACGCCAGGGGACAATCAGCCCCAGCATTTT. Protein sequence: CASSLTPGDNQPQHF. This chain links TRBV7-2 with TRBJ1-5, with D maybe TRBD1 (6 bases). CDR3 length: 15 amino acids. The germline V and J ends were trimmed by 2 bases and 3 bases, with 11 bases remaining between them. CDR1 is SGHTA and CDR2 is FQGNSA in the germline V gene. Complete variable domain (other parts from reference TRBV7-2 and TRBJ1-5): GAGVSQSPSNKVTEKGKDVELRCDPISGHTALYWYRQSLGQGLEFLIYFQGNSAPDKSGLPSDRFSAERTGGSVSTLTIQRTQQEDSAVYLCASSLTPGDNQPQHFGDGTRLSIL.

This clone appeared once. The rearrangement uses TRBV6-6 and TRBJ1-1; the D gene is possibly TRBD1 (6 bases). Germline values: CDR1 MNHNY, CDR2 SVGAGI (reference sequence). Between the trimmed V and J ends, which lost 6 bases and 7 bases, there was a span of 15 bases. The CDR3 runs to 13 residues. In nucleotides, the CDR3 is TGTGCCAGCAGCTTACAGGGTCTTTTTGAAGCTTTCTTT. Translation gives CASSLQGLFEAFF.

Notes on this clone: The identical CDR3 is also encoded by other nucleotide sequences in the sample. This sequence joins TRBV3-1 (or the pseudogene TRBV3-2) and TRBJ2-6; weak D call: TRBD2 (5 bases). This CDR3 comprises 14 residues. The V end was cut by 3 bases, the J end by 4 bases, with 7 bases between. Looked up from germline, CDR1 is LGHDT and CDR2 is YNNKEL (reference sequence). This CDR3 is CASSQGAGANVLTF. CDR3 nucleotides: TGTGCCAGCAGCCAGGGAGCCGGGGCCAACGTCCTGACTTTC.

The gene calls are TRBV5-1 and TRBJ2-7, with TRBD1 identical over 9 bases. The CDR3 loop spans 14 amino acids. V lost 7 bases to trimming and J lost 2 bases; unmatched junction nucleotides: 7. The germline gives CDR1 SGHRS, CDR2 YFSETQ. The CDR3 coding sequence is TGCGCCAGCTCTAAGACAGGGGGGACCTACGAGCAGTACTTC. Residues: CASSKTGGTYEQYF.

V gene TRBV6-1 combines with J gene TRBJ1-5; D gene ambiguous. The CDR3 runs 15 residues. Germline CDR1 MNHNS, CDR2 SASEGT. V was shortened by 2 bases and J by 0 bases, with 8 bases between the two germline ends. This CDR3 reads CASSEWGDSNQPQHF. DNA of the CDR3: TGTGCCAGCAGTGAATGGGGAGATAGCAATCAGCCCCAGCATTTT.

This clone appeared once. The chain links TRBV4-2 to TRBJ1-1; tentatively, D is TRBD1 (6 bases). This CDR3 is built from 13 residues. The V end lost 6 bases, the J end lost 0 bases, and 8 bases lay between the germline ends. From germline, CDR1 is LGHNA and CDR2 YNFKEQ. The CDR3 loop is CASRRQVNTEAFF. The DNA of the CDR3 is TGTGCCAGCAGGAGACAGGTGAACACTGAAGCTTTCTTT.

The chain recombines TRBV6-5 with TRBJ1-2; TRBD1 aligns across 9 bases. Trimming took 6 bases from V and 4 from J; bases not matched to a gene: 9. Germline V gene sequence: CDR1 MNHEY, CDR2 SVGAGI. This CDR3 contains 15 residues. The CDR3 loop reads CASRTSGTGIYGYTF. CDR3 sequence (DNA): TGTGCCAGCAGGACGTCTGGGACAGGGATCTATGGCTACACCTTC.

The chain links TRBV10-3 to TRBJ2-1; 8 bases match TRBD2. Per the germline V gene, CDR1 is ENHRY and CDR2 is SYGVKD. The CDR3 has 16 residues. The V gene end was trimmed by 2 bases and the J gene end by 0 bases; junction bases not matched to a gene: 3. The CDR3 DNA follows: TGTGCCATCAGTGAGCCGGGGACTAGCTCCTACAATGAGCAGTTCTTC. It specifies CAISEPGTSSYNEQFF.

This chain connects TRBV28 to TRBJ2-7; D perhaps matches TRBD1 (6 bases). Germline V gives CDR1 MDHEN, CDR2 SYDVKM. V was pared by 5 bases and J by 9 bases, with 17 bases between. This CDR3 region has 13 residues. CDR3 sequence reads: CASSPDRFVGQYF. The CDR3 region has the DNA TGTGCCAGCAGTCCTGACAGGTTCGTCGGGCAGTACTTC.

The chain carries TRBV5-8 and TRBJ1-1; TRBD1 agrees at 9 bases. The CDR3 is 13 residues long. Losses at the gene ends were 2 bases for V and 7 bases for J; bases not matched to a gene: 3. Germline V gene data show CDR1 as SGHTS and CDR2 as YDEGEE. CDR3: CASSFTGGVEAFF. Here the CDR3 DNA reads TGTGCCAGCAGCTTCACAGGGGGCGTTGAAGCTTTCTTT.

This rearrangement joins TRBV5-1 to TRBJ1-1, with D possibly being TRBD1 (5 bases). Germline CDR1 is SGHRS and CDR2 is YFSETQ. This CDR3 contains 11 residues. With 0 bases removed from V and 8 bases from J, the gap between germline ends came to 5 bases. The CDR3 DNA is TGCGCCAGCAGCTTGGGGACAGAAGCTTTCTTT. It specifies CASSLGTEAFF. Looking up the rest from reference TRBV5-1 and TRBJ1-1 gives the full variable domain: KAGVTQTPRYLIKTRGQQVTLSCSPISGHRSVSWYQQTPGQGLQFLFEYFSETQRNKGNFPGRFSGRQFSNSRSEMNVSTLELGDSALYLCASSLGTEAFFGQGTRLTVV.

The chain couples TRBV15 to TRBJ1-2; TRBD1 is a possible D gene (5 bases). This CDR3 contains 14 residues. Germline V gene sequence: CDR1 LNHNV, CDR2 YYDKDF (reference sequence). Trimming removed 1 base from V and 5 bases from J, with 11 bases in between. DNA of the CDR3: TGTGCCACCAGCAGAGTCAGGGAGGGGTATGGCTACACCTTC. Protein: CATSRVREGYGYTF.

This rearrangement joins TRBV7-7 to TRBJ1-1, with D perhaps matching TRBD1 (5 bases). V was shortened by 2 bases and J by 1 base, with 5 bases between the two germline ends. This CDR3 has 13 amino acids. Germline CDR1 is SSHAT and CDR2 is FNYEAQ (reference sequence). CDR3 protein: CASSLQGNTEAFF. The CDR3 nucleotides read TGTGCCAGCAGCTTACAGGGGAACACTGAAGCTTTCTTT.

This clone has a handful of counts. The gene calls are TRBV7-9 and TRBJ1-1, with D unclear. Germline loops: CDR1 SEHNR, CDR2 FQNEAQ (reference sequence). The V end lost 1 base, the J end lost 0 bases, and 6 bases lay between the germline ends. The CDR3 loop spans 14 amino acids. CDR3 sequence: CASSLESMNTEAFF. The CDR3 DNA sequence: TGTGCCAGCAGCTTAGAATCTATGAACACTGAAGCTTTCTTT.

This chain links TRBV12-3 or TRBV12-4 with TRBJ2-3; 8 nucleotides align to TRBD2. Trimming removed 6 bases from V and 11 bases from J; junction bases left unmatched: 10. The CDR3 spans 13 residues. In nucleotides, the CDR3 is TGTGCCAGCAGGGGAGAGGGGACTAGTTTGCAGTATTTT. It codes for CASRGEGTSLQYF.